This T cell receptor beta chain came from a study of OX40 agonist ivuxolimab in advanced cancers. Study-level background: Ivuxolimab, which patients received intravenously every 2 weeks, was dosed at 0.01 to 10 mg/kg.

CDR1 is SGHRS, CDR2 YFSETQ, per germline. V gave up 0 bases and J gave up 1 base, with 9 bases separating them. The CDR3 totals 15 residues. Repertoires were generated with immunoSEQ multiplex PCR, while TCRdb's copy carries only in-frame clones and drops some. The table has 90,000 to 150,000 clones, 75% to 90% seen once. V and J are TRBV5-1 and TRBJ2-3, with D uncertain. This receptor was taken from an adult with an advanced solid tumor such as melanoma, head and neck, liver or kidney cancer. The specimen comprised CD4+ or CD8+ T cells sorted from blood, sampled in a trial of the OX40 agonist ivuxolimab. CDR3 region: CASSLVAVGTDTQYF. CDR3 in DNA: TGCGCCAGCAGCTTGGTAGCCGTCGGCACAGATACGCAGTATTTT. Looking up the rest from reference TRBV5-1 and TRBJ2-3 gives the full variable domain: KAGVTQTPRYLIKTRGQQVTLSCSPISGHRSVSWYQQTPGQGLQFLFEYFSETQRNKGNFPGRFSGRQFSNSRSEMNVSTLELGDSALYLCASSLVAVGTDTQYFGPGTRLTVL.